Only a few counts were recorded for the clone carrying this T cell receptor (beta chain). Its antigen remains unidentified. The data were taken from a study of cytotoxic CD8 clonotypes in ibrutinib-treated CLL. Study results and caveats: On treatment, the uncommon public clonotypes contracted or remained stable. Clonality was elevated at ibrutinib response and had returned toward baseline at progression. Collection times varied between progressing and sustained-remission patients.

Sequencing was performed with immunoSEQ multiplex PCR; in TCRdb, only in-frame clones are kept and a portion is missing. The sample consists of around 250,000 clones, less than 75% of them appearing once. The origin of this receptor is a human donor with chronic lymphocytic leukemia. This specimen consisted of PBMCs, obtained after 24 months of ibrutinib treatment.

Here the CDR3 reads CASSQDPANYGYTF. CDR3 bases: TGCGCCAGCAGCCAAGACCCAGCTAACTATGGCTACACCTTC. The V and J genes are TRBV4-1 and TRBJ1-2, with D hard to call. The V end lost 0 bases, the J end lost 0 bases, and 5 bases lay between the germline ends. The CDR3 length is 14 residues. The V gene's germline CDR1 is MGHRA and CDR2 YSYEKL.